The next 8 T cell receptor beta chains were all read from a single sample in a study of blood T cell repertoires in COVID-19. Sequencing used immunoSEQ multiplex PCR; TCRdb keeps in-frame clones, though not all of them. The sample includes 120,000 to 150,000 clones, about 85% of them seen just once. Sequenced: PBMCs or T cells enriched from blood (not recorded which). These TCRs come from a woman in her thirties or forties who had recovered from COVID-19.

This chain links TRBV2 with TRBJ2-7, with D perhaps matching TRBD1 (5 bases). The germline V gene encodes CDR1 SNHLY and CDR2 FYNNEI. V was pared by 4 bases and J by 2 bases, with 18 bases between. The CDR3 sequence is 16 residues long. Here the CDR3 DNA reads TGTGCCAGCAGTGTCCCCTTTGGGGCTGGGACCTACGAGCAGTACTTC. Protein: CASSVPFGAGTYEQYF.

This rearrangement joins TRBV27 to TRBJ1-5; the D gene is possibly TRBD1 (5 bases). V dropped 2 bases and J dropped 6 bases, with 11 bases sitting between them. Per the germline V gene, CDR1 is MNHEY and CDR2 is SMNVEV (reference sequence). The CDR3 sequence is 14 residues long. The CDR3 loop reads CASSLGGDGQPQHF. CDR3 nucleotide sequence: TGTGCCAGCAGTTTAGGGGGGGACGGTCAGCCCCAGCATTTT.

The chain combines TRBV14 with TRBJ1-1, with D tentatively TRBD1 (5 bases). Germline CDR1 and CDR2: SGHDN and FVKESK. V was cut by 4 bases and J by 7 bases, with 16 bases left in between. The CDR3 totals 14 residues. The CDR3 DNA reads TGTGCCAGCAGCCGAGTCTCCAGGGACTTTGAAGCTTTCTTT. Its protein is CASSRVSRDFEAFF.

The rearrangement links TRBV18 to TRBJ2-2, with 8 bases matching TRBD1. Germline lookup yields CDR1 KGHSH and CDR2 LQKENI. After removal of 2 bases from V and 2 bases from J, the junction contained 10 bases not matched to a gene. This CDR3 is built from 18 residues. CDR3: CASSPNPIGQGNTGELFF. CDR3 nucleotide sequence: TGTGCCAGCTCACCAAACCCTATTGGACAGGGTAACACCGGGGAGCTGTTTTTT.

This clone showed up just once. The V gene is TRBV19, the J gene TRBJ2-1; 13 nucleotides match TRBD2. Germline CDR1 is LNHDA and CDR2 is SQIVND (reference sequence). V lost 3 bases and J lost 8; bases outside the gene matches: 7. This CDR3 comprises 16 residues. The CDR3 DNA follows: TGTGCCAGTAGTATCCCGACTAGCGGGAGGACCCATGAGCAGTTCTTC. Translation: CASSIPTSGRTHEQFF.

The V gene is TRBV6-1, the J gene TRBJ2-7; the D gene is possibly TRBD2 (5 bases). Germline CDR1 reads MNHNS; CDR2 reads SASEGT. The CDR3 loop spans 14 amino acids. V lost 3 bases to trimming and J lost 6 bases, with 15 bases between them. This CDR3 reads CASSEERGSLEQYF. The CDR3 nucleotides read TGTGCCAGCAGTGAGGAACGGGGTAGCCTCGAGCAGTACTTC.

The V gene is TRBV5-6, the J gene TRBJ2-7; TRBD1 is a possible D gene (5 bases). The V end was cut by 0 bases, the J end by 4 bases, with 8 bases between. CDR3 length: 13 residues. Germline V gives CDR1 SGHDT, CDR2 YYEEEE. This CDR3 is CASSLDRTYEQYF. DNA of the CDR3: TGTGCCAGCAGCTTGGACAGGACGTACGAGCAGTACTTC.

The table lists this clone with a few counts. The chain employs TRBV2 and TRBJ2-5, with 9 bases identical to TRBD1. The CDR3 loop spans 15 amino acids. The J segment lost 7 bases and the V segment lost 7 bases, leaving 13 bases of the junction unmatched. Germline V CDR1 and CDR2: SNHLY, FYNNEI. The CDR3 DNA sequence: TGTGCCAGCAATCTCGGACAGGGGATAGGTGGGACCCAGTACTTC. Translated, it gives CASNLGQGIGGTQYF.